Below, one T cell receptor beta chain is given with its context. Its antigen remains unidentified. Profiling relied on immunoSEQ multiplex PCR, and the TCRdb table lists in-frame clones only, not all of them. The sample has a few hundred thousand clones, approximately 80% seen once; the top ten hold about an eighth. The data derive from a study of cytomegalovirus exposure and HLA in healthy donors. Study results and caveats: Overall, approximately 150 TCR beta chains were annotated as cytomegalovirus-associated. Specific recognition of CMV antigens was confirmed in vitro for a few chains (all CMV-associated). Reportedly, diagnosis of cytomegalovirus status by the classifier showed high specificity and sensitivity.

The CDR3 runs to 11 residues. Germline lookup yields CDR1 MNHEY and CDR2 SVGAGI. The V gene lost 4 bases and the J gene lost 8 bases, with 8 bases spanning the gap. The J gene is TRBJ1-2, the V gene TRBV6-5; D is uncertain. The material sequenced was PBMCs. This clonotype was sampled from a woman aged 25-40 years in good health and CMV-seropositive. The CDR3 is CASSSGKGYTF. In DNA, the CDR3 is TGTGCCAGCAGTTCAGGAAAAGGCTACACCTTC.